Sequencing of this T cell receptor beta chain was carried out in a study of T cell changes during pregnancy in multiple sclerosis. Using immunoSEQ multiplex PCR, the repertoire was profiled, and TCRdb retains in-frame clones only, with some absent. Here the sample spans almost 40,000 clones, roughly 89% being singletons. From germline, CDR1 is SGHNT and CDR2 YYREEE (reference sequence). There are 15 residues in the CDR3. V dropped 2 bases and J dropped 6 bases, with 15 bases sitting between them. The specimen was CD4+ T cells from peripheral blood mononuclear cells, collected in the second trimester of pregnancy. This clonotype was sampled from a female donor in good health, enrolled as a control in a pregnancy study. The chain combines TRBV5-4 with TRBJ2-1, with D maybe TRBD1 (7 bases). CDR3 nucleotide sequence: TGTGCCAGCAGCTTCCAGGGGGGTATCCCCAATGAGCAGTTCTTC. Its translation: CASSFQGGIPNEQFF.